These 23 T cell receptor beta chains originate from one sample sequenced in a study of T cell responses to AZD1222 COVID-19 vaccine (dated by TCRdb to about 2021). Sample time point, as interpreted from the label and publication: baseline before first vaccination. The library was obtained by the immunoSEQ multiplex PCR assay. In its TCRdb copy, this immuneACCESS table keeps in-frame sequences only and misses some clones. Where compared with another copy, unresolved V genes explain less than half of these, and the others have no known cause. The sample table contains over 120,000 clones; only one count was recorded for around 89% of them. The top ten constitute around 1.5% of the sample. Sample: peripheral blood, taken on day 0 of AZD1222 vaccination. The receptors were sampled from an adult in good health.

This chain uses TRBV7-9 with TRBJ1-1; no firm D call. Trimming pared 5 bases from V and 0 bases from J, leaving 4 bases between. CDR3 length: 12 amino acids. Germline values: CDR1 SEHNR, CDR2 FQNEAQ (reference sequence). The CDR3 spells CASSAMNTEAFF. The CDR3 DNA is TGTGCCAGCAGCGCAATGAACACTGAAGCTTTCTTT.

The CDR3 region is CAWSPGQAREKLFF. CDR3 nucleotide sequence: TGTGCCTGGAGCCCGGGACAGGCGAGGGAAAAACTGTTTTTT. The chain combines TRBV30 with TRBJ1-4; TRBD1 aligns across 8 bases. The CDR3 length is 14 residues. Germline V gene sequence: CDR1 GTSNPN, CDR2 SVGIG (reference sequence). Trimming took 3 bases from V and 8 from J; bases not matched to a gene: 8.

The chain has TRBV5-1 and TRBJ1-1; 10 nucleotides line up with TRBD1. Losses at the gene ends were 6 bases for V and 0 bases for J; bases not matched to a gene: 14. The V gene's germline CDR1 is SGHRS and CDR2 YFSETQ. The CDR3 covers 18 residues. CDR3 in amino acids: CASTPGQGIGTLNTEAFF. The CDR3, as DNA: TGCGCCAGCACCCCGGGACAGGGGATTGGTACTTTGAACACTGAAGCTTTCTTT.

The count of this clone is one. This chain connects TRBV5-1 to TRBJ1-1; D is possibly TRBD1 (6 bases). The germline V and J ends were trimmed by 4 bases and 3 bases, with 10 bases remaining between them. CDR1 SGHRS and CDR2 YFSETQ come from the germline V gene. This CDR3 is built from 13 residues. CDR3 bases: TGCGCCAGCAGCGAAAGGGGGGACACTGAAGCTTTCTTT. Its protein product is CASSERGDTEAFF.

This clone is a singleton in its sample. The rearrangement joins TRBV19 to TRBJ2-1, with TRBD2 matching over 12 bases. The CDR3 covers 15 residues. Germline V gene sequence: CDR1 LNHDA, CDR2 SQIVND (reference sequence). Losses at the gene ends were 6 bases for V and 4 bases for J; bases not matched to a gene: 4. The CDR3 spells CASRSGLAGYNEQFF. The CDR3 DNA is TGTGCCAGTAGAAGCGGACTAGCGGGGTACAATGAGCAGTTCTTC.

The chain couples TRBV5-4 to TRBJ1-1; D unresolved. The CDR3 has 13 amino acids. V was trimmed by 3 bases and J by 1 base, leaving 7 bases between them. Per the germline V gene, CDR1 is SGHNT and CDR2 is YYREEE (reference sequence). In DNA form, the CDR3 reads TGTGCCAGCAGCTCTGGGGAGAACACTGAAGCTTTCTTT. Translated, it gives CASSSGENTEAFF.

The chain recombines TRBV6-5 with TRBJ1-1; 8 bases map to TRBD1. The trim removed 2 bases at V and 5 bases at J, leaving 1 base unmatched. The CDR3 length is 13 residues. Germline V gene sequence: CDR1 MNHEY, CDR2 SVGAGI. Here the CDR3 reads CASSYDRGTEAFF. The CDR3 DNA reads as TGTGCCAGCAGTTACGACAGGGGTACTGAAGCTTTCTTT.

The rearrangement links TRBV19 to TRBJ2-7; TRBD2 agrees at 11 bases. CDR1 and CDR2 from the germline V gene are LNHDA and SQIVND (reference sequence). The CDR3 length is 16 residues. V shed 6 bases, J shed 3 bases, and the junction held 10 bases outside the gene matches. The CDR3 loop reads CASRVAGGPGFYEQYF. Here the CDR3 DNA reads TGTGCCAGTAGGGTAGCGGGAGGGCCAGGATTCTACGAGCAGTACTTC.

This rearrangement joins TRBV28 to TRBJ2-5; 7 nucleotides match TRBD1. J lost 5 bases, V lost 3 bases, and 12 bases had no gene match. Per germline, CDR1 MDHEN and CDR2 SYDVKM. The CDR3 spans 16 residues. The CDR3, as DNA: TGTGCCAGCAGTTTTCCGAGACAGGGACGATTGGAGACCCAGTACTTC. This gives the protein CASSFPRQGRLETQYF. Full variable domain (remainder filled in from reference TRBV28 and TRBJ2-5): DVKVTQSSRYLVKRTGEKVFLECVQDMDHENMFWYRQDPGLGLRLIYFSYDVKMKEKGDIPEGYSVSREKKERFSLILESASTNQTSMYLCASSFPRQGRLETQYFGPGTRLLVL.

The chain employs TRBV19 and TRBJ1-1; a weak D match, TRBD1 (5 bases). Germline CDR1 is LNHDA and CDR2 is SQIVND (reference sequence). The V end lost 7 bases, the J end lost 0 bases, and 15 bases lay between the germline ends. The CDR3 is made up of 15 amino acids. CDR3: CASTSGGNLNTEAFF. The CDR3 DNA reads TGTGCCAGTACCTCTGGGGGGAATTTGAACACTGAAGCTTTCTTT.

DNA of the CDR3: TGTGCCAGCAGGCAGGGGGCAACTAATGAAAAACTGTTTTTT. Residues: CASRQGATNEKLFF. The rearrangement uses TRBV6-5 and TRBJ1-4; 7 positions match TRBD1. The CDR3 consists of 14 residues. Germline lookup yields CDR1 MNHEY and CDR2 SVGAGI. The ends lost 6 bases at V and 0 bases at J; junction bases unmatched: 1.

This chain uses TRBV3-1 (or the pseudogene TRBV3-2) with TRBJ1-4; D remains unclear. The CDR3 covers 18 residues. V was pared by 1 base and J by 2 bases, with 17 bases between. Germline V CDR1 and CDR2: LGHDT, YNNKEL (reference sequence). CDR3 bases: TGTGCCAGCAGCCAAGGGGGATTCGGGGATTCTACTAATGAAAAACTGTTTTTT. Its translation: CASSQGGFGDSTNEKLFF.

This clone was seen a single time. The rearrangement joins TRBV4-1 to TRBJ1-2; tentatively, D is TRBD1 (6 bases). Trimming removed 0 bases at V and 2 bases at J, with 10 bases between. CDR3 length: 15 amino acids. Germline-derived CDR1 and CDR2 are MGHRA and YSYEKL. DNA of the CDR3: TGCGCCAGCAGCCAAGAGGGTCAGGGGAACTATGGCTACACCTTC. This codes for CASSQEGQGNYGYTF.

The chain has TRBV12-5 and TRBJ1-1; a possible D gene is TRBD1 (5 bases). Trimming removed 0 bases at V and 6 bases at J, with 14 bases between. Germline CDR1 and CDR2: LGHNT and FRNRAP. The CDR3 spans 15 residues. CDR3 in amino acids: CASGLVHATGAEAFF. The CDR3 coding sequence is TGTGCTAGTGGTTTGGTACACGCCACAGGTGCTGAAGCTTTCTTT.

This sequence joins TRBV5-6 and TRBJ2-2; TRBD2 agrees at 8 bases. The junction had 18 bases not matched to a gene; V was cut back by 2 bases and J by 6 bases. Germline V gives CDR1 SGHDT, CDR2 YYEEEE. CDR3 length: 19 residues. In nucleotides, the CDR3 is TGTGCCAGCAGCTTAACCCCCCTCGTCGCGGGGGGATTGGCCGGGGAGCTGTTTTTT. Translating gives CASSLTPLVAGGLAGELFF.

J is TRBJ1-2 and V is TRBV4-1; TRBD1 matches at 10 bases. V lost 3 bases, J lost 4 bases, and 5 bases stayed unmatched. CDR1 and CDR2 from the germline V gene are MGHRA and YSYEKL. The CDR3 length is 15 residues. CDR3 nucleotide sequence: TGCGCCAGCAGCCAGCCGGACAGGGGGTTCTATGGCTACACCTTC. Its protein product is CASSQPDRGFYGYTF.

The chain recombines TRBV7-9 with TRBJ2-3; D call uncertain. The CDR3 length is 12 residues. Trimming took off 5 bases at V and 5 bases at J, with 8 bases between the two ends. CDR1 is SEHNR, CDR2 FQNEAQ, per germline (reference sequence). The CDR3 DNA reads as TGTGCCAGCAGCAAGCTCGTAGATACGCAGTATTTT. Its protein product is CASSKLVDTQYF.

This clone appeared once. The CDR3 here is CASSSTGGDEKLFF. The DNA of the CDR3 is TGTGCCAGTAGTAGTACAGGCGGGGATGAAAAACTGTTTTTT. The genes are TRBV19 and TRBJ1-4, with a possible D match to TRBD1 (5 bases). Germline CDR1 and CDR2: LNHDA and SQIVND (reference sequence). Trimming shortened V by 4 bases and J by 6 bases, and 12 bases separated the two germline ends. This CDR3 comprises 14 residues.

This clone appeared a few times. In the same sample, other DNA sequences code for this CDR3. This chain joins TRBV18 and TRBJ2-7; TRBD1 matches 8 bases. CDR3 length: 13 residues. Germline trimming cut 3 bases from V and 6 bases from J; bases unmatched to any gene: 4. Germline values: CDR1 KGHSH, CDR2 LQKENI. CDR3 residues: CASSPGQGLEQYF. Written as DNA, the CDR3 is TGTGCCAGCTCACCCGGACAGGGTCTCGAGCAGTACTTC.

This clone was recorded only once. CDR3 in amino acids: CASSPYRASYNSPLHF. For the CDR3, the DNA is TGTGCCAGCTCACCATACAGGGCTTCCTATAATTCACCCCTCCACTTT. The J gene is TRBJ1-6, the V gene TRBV18; TRBD1 might be the D (6 bases). CDR3 size: 16 residues. Trimming pared 2 bases from V and 1 base from J, leaving 9 bases between. Germline CDR1 reads KGHSH; CDR2 reads LQKENI.

J is TRBJ1-2 and V is TRBV19; D remains ambiguous. Trimming took 4 bases from V and 4 from J, leaving 13 bases between them. The CDR3 is 14 residues long. The germline CDR1 and CDR2 sequences are LNHDA and SQIVND (reference sequence). CDR3 sequence: CASSRRLEGYGYTF. In DNA form, the CDR3 reads TGTGCCAGTAGTAGGCGGTTAGAGGGCTATGGCTACACCTTC. The full variable domain, rest sourced from reference TRBV19 and TRBJ1-2, is DGGITQSPKYLFRKEGQNVTLSCEQNLNHDAMYWYRQDPGQGLRLIYYSQIVNDFQKGDIAEGYSVSREKKESFPLTVTSAQKNPTAFYLCASSRRLEGYGYTFGSGTRLTVV.

This chain links TRBV15 with TRBJ2-1, with TRBD2 matching over 10 bases. This CDR3 is built from 15 residues. Germline values: CDR1 LNHNV, CDR2 YYDKDF (reference sequence). V trimming: 1 base; J trimming: 5 bases; junction bases outside the gene matches: 2. This chain's CDR3 is CATSRGGLANNEQFF. The CDR3 DNA is TGTGCCACCAGCAGAGGGGGACTAGCGAACAATGAGCAGTTCTTC.

The chain couples TRBV30 to TRBJ2-7; D perhaps matches TRBD2 (6 bases). The V and J ends lost 4 bases and 1 base respectively, with 17 bases between them. This CDR3 has 15 amino acids. Germline V lookup: CDR1 GTSNPN, CDR2 SVGIG (reference sequence). DNA of the CDR3: TGTGCCTGGACCGAACCAGGGACTGAATCCTACGAGCAGTACTTC. Translating gives CAWTEPGTESYEQYF.